Listed here is a single T cell receptor (beta chain). The source of the sample is a study of graft-versus-host responses after intestinal transplantation. To release intraepithelial and lamina propria lymphocytes, the graft tissue was processed. Sequencing used immunoSEQ multiplex PCR; TCRdb keeps in-frame clones, though not all of them. The sample lists approximately 3,200 clones; around three quarters were seen once. The CDR3 is 15 residues long. Germline V gives CDR1 KGHSH, CDR2 LQKENI. The rearrangement links TRBV18 to TRBJ2-5, with TRBD1 identical over 9 bases. The DNA end is a closer match to TRBJ2-7, so the J assignment may be wrong. The TCR originated in a human patient who received an intestinal transplant, so some T cells may come from the graft donor. Sequencing was performed on ileum tissue, taken around 17 and 21 days after intestinal transplantation. The DNA of the CDR3 is TGTGCCAGCTCAGCGACCGGGACAGGGTACTACGAGCAGTACTTC. Protein: CASSATGTGYYEQYF.